In its sample, the clone carrying this TCR beta chain was seen many times. Its cognate antigen is unknown. Library preparation (for TCRbeta) was performed with unique molecular identifiers. MiXCR, run by TCRdb on the PCR reads, gives a single entry per CDR3 protein. In the table there are 400,000 to 550,000 distinct CDR3 sequences, about 11% of which are singletons. Germline V gene data show CDR1 as DFQATT and CDR2 as SNEGSKA (reference sequence). The CDR3 totals 14 residues. V shed 3 bases, J shed 2 bases, and the junction held 7 bases outside the gene matches. This specimen comes from a study of T-cell reconstitution after alpha-beta-depleted transplantation in children. Study outcomes and limitations: Two months or so post-transplant, alpha-beta T cells reportedly derived from several hundred expanded graft clones. Diversity and T-cell counts at one year after transplant derived mostly from new T cells. It was surviving recipient T cells and thymic progenitors that gave some patients high TCRbeta diversity at day 60.

The chain couples TRBV20-1 to TRBJ2-7, with 7 positions matching TRBD1. The TCR sequence derives from a child aged 2 to 10 with inherited bone marrow failure, due to receive a stem cell transplant. This sample comprised PBMCs, obtained before TCRalphabeta/CD19-depleted stem cell transplant. The chain's CDR3 is CSASPGQNPYEQYF. CDR3 DNA: TGCAGTGCTAGTCCGGGACAGAACCCCTACGAGCAGTACTTC.